This T cell receptor beta chain was found in a study of naive and memory T cell subsets. The library had UMIs added by 3' ligation of an oligonucleotide to TCR cDNA. From germline, CDR1 is SGHRS and CDR2 YFSETQ. V lost 1 base, J lost 9 bases, and 4 bases lay in between. The CDR3 is 11 residues long. This clonotype was recorded at least ten times. The SP2 primer and nested alpha and beta constant region primers amplified ligated cDNA in four rounds. TCRdb re-derived calls from the 5' RACE reads in MiXCR, one entry per CDR3 protein. The sample lists tens of thousands of distinct CDR3 sequences, 7.6% occurring once.

This rearrangement joins TRBV5-1 to TRBJ2-2; D remains ambiguous. The clonotype was recovered from a female donor in good health. The CDR3 sequence is CASSLRWELFF. For the CDR3, the DNA is TGCGCCAGCAGCTTGCGCTGGGAGCTGTTTTTT.